What follows is one T cell receptor beta chain and its context. The CDR3 covers 15 residues. Germline CDR1 and CDR2: MGHRA and YSYEKL. V lost 1 base and J lost 4, with 14 bases in between. Measured with immunoSEQ multiplex PCR; TCRdb has only the in-frame clones, and not every one. The sample contains under 450,000 clones, approximately 92% of which appear only once. The sample is drawn from a study of control samples from healthy donors and cancer patients. Material for sequencing was PBMCs. The chain employs TRBV4-1 and TRBJ2-7; TRBD1 might be the D (5 bases). This TCR was sampled from a man aged 35 to 55 with head and neck cancer. The CDR3 DNA is TGCGCCAGCAGCCAAGTGTGGGGCAGGGTATACGAGCAGTACTTC. Amino acid sequence: CASSQVWGRVYEQYF.